This T cell receptor (beta chain) was observed in a study of T-cell reconstitution after alpha-beta-depleted transplantation in children listed by TCRdb under 2016. About the investigation overall: Using TCR repertoire profiling, the study followed T-cell immune reconstitution in a quantitative way in children after TCRalphabeta/CD19-depleted allogeneic hematopoietic cell transplantation.

The method was PCR. Reads for this sample came from an Illumina HiSeq 2500. TCR library preparation used molecular barcoding, with unique molecular identifiers applied to normalize quantification of the TCRbeta repertoire. Through fastp at Q25 and MiXCR, TCRdb rebuilt clones from the public reads, retaining in-frame beta chains. CDR3 protein sequences are deduplicated, and each keeps its most common genes and DNA. This sample comprises 500,000 to 600,000 distinct CDR3 sequences, roughly 33% of them detected only once. Jointly, the top ten make up around 2.4% of the sample. Worth noting for this clonotype: The antigen it recognizes is unknown. A junction boundary mismatches the germline segment, possibly from a read error.

There are 14 amino acids in the CDR3, from cysteine to phenylalanine inclusive. Left in the record is the CDR3 DNA by itself, 42 bases read in frame from the first base. The chain couples TRBV12-3 or TRBV12-4 to TRBJ1-1; TRBD1 aligns with 7 central bases. The source is a human donor who donated a stem cell graft to a child with aplastic anemia. Sequenced here: PBMCs from the stem cell graft donor, sampled from the stem cell graft. The CDR3 region has the sequence CASSLAGTESKAFF. The bases read TGTGCCAGCAGTCTAGCCGGGACAGAGAGTAAAGCTTTCTTT.